This T cell receptor beta chain appears in the sequencing data of a study of T cells in Graves' hyperthyroidism and ophthalmopathy. With regard to this clonotype: An end of the junction does not agree with germline; a read error may underlie this.

Germline CDR1 SNHLY, CDR2 FYNNEI. The CDR3 extends over 14 amino acids. The source material, RNA transcripts, was used to amplify TCR beta CDR3 regions. The TCR CDR3 first-round RT-PCR relied on the HTBI primer set. TCRdb re-derived calls from the multiplex PCR reads in MiXCR, one entry per CDR3 protein. The sample has around 580,000 distinct CDR3 sequences; 46% are singletons. The rearrangement uses TRBV2 and TRBJ1-1, with D uncertain. The TCR originated in a woman between 18 and 29 years old with Graves' hyperthyroidism. The specimen sequenced was peripheral blood or thyroid tissue (not recorded which). Here the CDR3 DNA reads TGTGCCAGCAGTGATAGTAGGCTGAACACCGAAGCTTTCTTT. It translates to CASSDSRLNTEAFF.